This T cell receptor beta chain was recovered during a study of blood T cells in healthy people across ages. Study details: Per every two T cells, about one barcoded beta molecule was captured by template switching.

Whole-study results and caveats: What prevented conclusive comparison of naive and antigen-experienced cells was that PBMCs were unsorted.

The CDR3 covers 12 residues. The germline V and J ends were trimmed by 7 bases and 5 bases, with 11 bases remaining between them. CDR1 is MGHDK, CDR2 SYGVNS, per germline. Comment on this clonotype: The antigen is not known.

It was with a sample-barcoded 5' primer and a J-beta primer mix that a second PCR of about 7 to 12 cycles was run. Each single sample gave us at least 2.5 million CDR3-containing paired-end reads. TCRdb reanalysed the 5' RACE reads using MiXCR and keeps one entry per CDR3 protein. Seen here are around 1,800,000 distinct CDR3 sequences, roughly 43% observed once, and the top ten hold 20% to 25%. No fewer than 5.5 micrograms of total RNA were isolated from every sample. The clonotype comes from a human donor in good health. The gene calls are TRBV25-1 and TRBJ2-5; a possible D gene is TRBD2 (5 bases). The specimen was blood. CDR3 sequence reads: CASTGKGETQYF. CDR3 in DNA: TGTGCCAGCACCGGGAAAGGGGAGACCCAGTACTTC. The full variable domain, its missing parts supplied by reference TRBV25-1 and TRBJ2-5, is EADIYQTPRYLVIGTGKKITLECSQTMGHDKMYWYQQDPGMELHLIHYSYGVNSTEKGDLSSESTVSRIRTEHFPLTLESARPSHTSQYLCASTGKGETQYFGPGTRLLVL.